One and the same sample provided the 9 T cell receptor beta chains below, sequenced in a study of CD8+ T cells in alopecia areata. Sequencing used cDNA as its template, made by extracting RNA and reverse transcribing it. TCRdb's copy holds only in-frame clones and misses some; the assay was immunoSEQ multiplex PCR. The table shows more than 150,000 clones, with around half occurring only once. Sequencing used CD8+ T cells sorted from blood, obtained at week 0. These receptor sequences come from a human donor with alopecia areata.

This clone was seen a handful of times. The chain uses TRBV28 and TRBJ2-7, with D unclear. The CDR3 sequence is 14 residues long. The germline V and J ends were trimmed by 6 bases and 4 bases, with 16 bases remaining between them. Germline loops: CDR1 MDHEN, CDR2 SYDVKM. In DNA, the CDR3 is TGTGCCAGCAGCCCAACAATCTTACGATACGAGCAGTACTTC. This gives the protein CASSPTILRYEQYF.

The V call is TRBV27, the J call TRBJ1-1; D gene uncertain. This CDR3 contains 13 residues. V was shortened by 5 bases and J by 1 base, with 8 bases between the two germline ends. Germline V gene lookup returns CDR1 MNHEY and CDR2 SMNVEV (reference sequence). The CDR3 DNA reads as TGTGCCAGCAGTCTAGAGGGGAACACTGAAGCTTTCTTT. Translated, it gives CASSLEGNTEAFF.

This clone turned up a few times. The V call is TRBV13, the J call TRBJ1-3; D call uncertain. Per germline, CDR1 PRHDT and CDR2 FYEKMQ (reference sequence). V gave up 0 bases and J gave up 1 base, with 4 bases separating them. This CDR3 region has 14 residues. CDR3 in DNA: TGTGCCAGCAGCTTAGGGACGTCTGGAAACACCATATATTTT. Translation gives CASSLGTSGNTIYF.

This chain joins TRBV29-1 and TRBJ2-7; tentative D call: TRBD1 (7 bases). This CDR3 spans 14 amino acids. Germline lookup yields CDR1 SQVTM and CDR2 ANQGSEA. With 6 bases removed from V and 0 bases from J, the gap between germline ends came to 15 bases. The CDR3 DNA reads as TGCAGCGTCAAAGGAGGGGGCGACTCCTACGAGCAGTACTTC. As protein: CSVKGGGDSYEQYF.

J is TRBJ1-1 and V is TRBV7-2; D unresolved. V lost 7 bases and J 1 base, leaving 13 bases between the germline ends. Germline CDR1 is SGHTA and CDR2 is FQGNSA. The CDR3 consists of 14 residues. The CDR3 DNA follows: TGTGCCAGCATCCACCTGGGGTGGAACACTGAAGCTTTCTTT. Amino acid sequence: CASIHLGWNTEAFF.

The chain recombines TRBV2 with TRBJ2-3, with 9 bases aligning to TRBD2. CDR1 is SNHLY and CDR2 is FYNNEI in the germline V gene. The CDR3 extends over 15 amino acids. The ends lost 4 bases at V and 3 bases at J; junction bases unmatched: 5. This CDR3 reads CASSVLAGETDTQYF. The CDR3 region has the DNA TGTGCCAGCAGTGTTTTAGCGGGGGAGACAGATACGCAGTATTTT.

A few counts support this clone. The chain is built from TRBV10-3 and TRBJ1-1; the D is unclear. V lost 5 bases and J 1 base, leaving 5 bases between the germline ends. CDR3 length: 12 residues. The V gene's germline CDR1 is ENHRY and CDR2 SYGVKD. The CDR3 protein is CAISSGNTEAFF. As DNA, the CDR3 is TGTGCCATCAGTTCAGGGAACACTGAAGCTTTCTTT.

The CDR3 loop reads CATQPGTDNSPLHF. CDR3 nucleotides: TGTGCCACCCAACCCGGGACAGATAATTCACCCCTCCACTTT. V is TRBV15 and J is TRBJ1-6; TRBD1 matches at 7 bases. The CDR3 is 14 amino acids. Germline V lookup: CDR1 LNHNV, CDR2 YYDKDF (reference sequence). Trimming took 8 bases from V and 5 from J; bases not matched to a gene: 6.

This clone showed up just a few times. The chain carries TRBV19 and TRBJ2-7, with D hard to call. This CDR3 is 12 amino acids long. Trimming left V 5 bases short and J 4 bases short, with 9 bases between. Germline CDR1 LNHDA, CDR2 SQIVND (reference sequence). The CDR3 region is CASSDGRYEQYF. CDR3 sequence (DNA): TGTGCCAGTAGTGACGGACGGTACGAGCAGTACTTC.